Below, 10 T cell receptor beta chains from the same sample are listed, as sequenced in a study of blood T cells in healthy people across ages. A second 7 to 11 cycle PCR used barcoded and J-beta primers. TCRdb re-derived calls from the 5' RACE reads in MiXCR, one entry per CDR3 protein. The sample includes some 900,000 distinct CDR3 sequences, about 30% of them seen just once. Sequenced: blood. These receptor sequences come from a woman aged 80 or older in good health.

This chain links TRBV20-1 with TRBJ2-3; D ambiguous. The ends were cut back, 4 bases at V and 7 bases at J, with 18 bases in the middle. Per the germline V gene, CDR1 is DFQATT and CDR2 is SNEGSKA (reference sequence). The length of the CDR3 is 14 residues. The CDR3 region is CSATHSVGTNTQYF. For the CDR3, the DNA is TGCAGTGCTACCCATTCGGTTGGCACGAATACGCAGTATTTT.

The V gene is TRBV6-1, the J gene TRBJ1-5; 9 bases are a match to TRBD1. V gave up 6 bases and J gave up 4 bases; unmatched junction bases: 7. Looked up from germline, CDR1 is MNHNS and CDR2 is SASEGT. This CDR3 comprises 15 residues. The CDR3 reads CASRKQGAQNQPQHF. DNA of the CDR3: TGTGCCAGCAGAAAACAGGGGGCACAAAATCAGCCCCAGCATTTT.

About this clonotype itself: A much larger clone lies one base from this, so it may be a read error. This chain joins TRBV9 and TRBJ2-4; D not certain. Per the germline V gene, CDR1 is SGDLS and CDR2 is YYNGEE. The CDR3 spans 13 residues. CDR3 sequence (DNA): TGTGTCAGCAGCGCCGTCGTTGGAAACATTCAGTACTTC. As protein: CVSSAVVGNIQYF.

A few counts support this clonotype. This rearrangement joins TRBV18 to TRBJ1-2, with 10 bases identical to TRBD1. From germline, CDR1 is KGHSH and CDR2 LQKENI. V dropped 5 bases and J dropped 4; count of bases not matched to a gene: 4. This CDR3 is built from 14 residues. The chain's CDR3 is CASSTGQGFYGYTF. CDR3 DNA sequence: TGTGCCAGCTCAACGGGACAGGGGTTCTATGGCTACACCTTC.

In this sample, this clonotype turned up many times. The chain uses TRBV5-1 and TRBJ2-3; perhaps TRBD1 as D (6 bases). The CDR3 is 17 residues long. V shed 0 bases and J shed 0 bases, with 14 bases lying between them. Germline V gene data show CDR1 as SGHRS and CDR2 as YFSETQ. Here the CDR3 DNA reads TGCGCCAGCAGCTTGGGACAGGCTACCCCTAGCACAGATACGCAGTATTTT. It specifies CASSLGQATPSTDTQYF.

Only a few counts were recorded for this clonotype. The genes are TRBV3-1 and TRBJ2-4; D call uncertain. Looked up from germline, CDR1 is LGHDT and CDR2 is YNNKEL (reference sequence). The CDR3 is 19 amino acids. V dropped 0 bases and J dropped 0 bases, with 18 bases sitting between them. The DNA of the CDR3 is TGTGCCAGCAGCCAAGATAAAACCGTTGTTTGGGGAGCCAAAAACATTCAGTACTTC. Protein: CASSQDKTVVWGAKNIQYF.

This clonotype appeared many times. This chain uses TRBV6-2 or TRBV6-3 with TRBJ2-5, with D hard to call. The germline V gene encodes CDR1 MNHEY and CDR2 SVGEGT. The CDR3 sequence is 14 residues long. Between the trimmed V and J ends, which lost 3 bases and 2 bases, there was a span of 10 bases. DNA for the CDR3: TGTGCCAGCAGTTATCGGCAGATTCAAGAGACCCAGTACTTC. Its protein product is CASSYRQIQETQYF.

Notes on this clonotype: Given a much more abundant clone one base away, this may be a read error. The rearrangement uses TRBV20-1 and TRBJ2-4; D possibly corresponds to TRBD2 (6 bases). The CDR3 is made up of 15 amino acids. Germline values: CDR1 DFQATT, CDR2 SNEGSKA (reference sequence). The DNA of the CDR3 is TGCAGTGCTAGGGGAACTTTACTAGCCAAAGACATTCAGTACTTC. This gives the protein CSARGTLLAKDIQYF.

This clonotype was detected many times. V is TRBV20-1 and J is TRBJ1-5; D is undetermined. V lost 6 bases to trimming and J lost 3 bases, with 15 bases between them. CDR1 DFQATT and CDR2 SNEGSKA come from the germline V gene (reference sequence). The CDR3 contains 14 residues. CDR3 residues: CSADGRENNQPQHF. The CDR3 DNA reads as TGCAGTGCGGATGGTAGGGAGAACAATCAGCCCCAGCATTTT.

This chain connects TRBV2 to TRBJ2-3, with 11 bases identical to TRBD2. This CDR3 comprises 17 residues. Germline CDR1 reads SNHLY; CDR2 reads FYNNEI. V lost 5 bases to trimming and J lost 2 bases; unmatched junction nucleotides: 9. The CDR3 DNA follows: TGTGCCAGCAGTTACGGGGGACTAGCGGCGGACACAGATACGCAGTATTTT. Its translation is CASSYGGLAADTDTQYF.